In this sample, the clone carrying this TCR beta chain turned up once. The antigen is not known. Trimming took 2 bases from V and 0 from J, leaving 8 bases between them. The CDR3 runs 15 residues. Germline loops: CDR1 KGHSH, CDR2 LQKENI. The data were obtained in a study of T cells in localized non-small cell lung cancer. General study results and limits: Uninvolved adjacent lung showed higher T cell clonality than tumor. Sequencing covered just one tumor region, so heterogeneity cannot be ruled out. Elevated circulating T cell density in blood was associated with longer overall survival. A median about 54 of the top 100 tumor clones appeared in adjacent lung.

Measured with immunoSEQ multiplex PCR; TCRdb has only the in-frame clones, and not every one. This table holds roughly 70,000 clones, about 90% found once. This receptor was identified in a male donor aged 60 or over with stage III squamous cell lung carcinoma. The sequenced sample was peripheral blood, obtained before any cancer treatment. The J gene is TRBJ1-5, the V gene TRBV18, with D possibly TRBD1 on 6 matching bases. The CDR3: CASSPGTLSNQPQHF. The CDR3, as DNA: TGTGCCAGCTCACCAGGGACACTTAGCAATCAGCCCCAGCATTTT.